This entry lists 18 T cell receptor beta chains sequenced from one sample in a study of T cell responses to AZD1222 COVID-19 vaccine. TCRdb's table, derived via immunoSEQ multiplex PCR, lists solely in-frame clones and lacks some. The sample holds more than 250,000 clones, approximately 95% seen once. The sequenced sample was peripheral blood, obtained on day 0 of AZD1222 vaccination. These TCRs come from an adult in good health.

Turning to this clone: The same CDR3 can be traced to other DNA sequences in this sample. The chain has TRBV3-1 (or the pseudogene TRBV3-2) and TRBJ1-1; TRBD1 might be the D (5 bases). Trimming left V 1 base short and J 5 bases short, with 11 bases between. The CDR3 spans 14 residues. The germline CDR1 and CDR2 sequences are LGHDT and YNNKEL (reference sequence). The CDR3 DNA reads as TGTGCCAGCAGCCAAGTGGGGGGAGAAACTGAAGCTTTCTTT. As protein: CASSQVGGETEAFF.

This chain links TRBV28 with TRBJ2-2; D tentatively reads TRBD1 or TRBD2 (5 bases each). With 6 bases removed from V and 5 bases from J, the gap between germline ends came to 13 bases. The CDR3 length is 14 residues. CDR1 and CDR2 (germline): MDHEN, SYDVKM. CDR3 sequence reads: CASSSGTWTGELFF. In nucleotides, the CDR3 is TGTGCCAGCAGCTCCGGGACGTGGACCGGGGAGCTGTTTTTT.

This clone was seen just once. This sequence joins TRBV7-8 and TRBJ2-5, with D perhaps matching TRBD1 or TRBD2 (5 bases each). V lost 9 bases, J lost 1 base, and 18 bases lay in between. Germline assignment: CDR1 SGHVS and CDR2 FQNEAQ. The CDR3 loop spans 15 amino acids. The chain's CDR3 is CASRLWMGVQETQYF. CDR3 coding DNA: TGTGCCAGTAGACTTTGGATGGGGGTCCAAGAGACCCAGTACTTC.

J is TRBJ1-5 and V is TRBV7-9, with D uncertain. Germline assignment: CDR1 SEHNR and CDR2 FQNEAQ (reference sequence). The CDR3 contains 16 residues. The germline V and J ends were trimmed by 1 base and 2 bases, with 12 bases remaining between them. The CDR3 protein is CASSLVREEGNQPQHF. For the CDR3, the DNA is TGTGCCAGCAGCTTAGTAAGGGAGGAGGGCAATCAGCCCCAGCATTTT.

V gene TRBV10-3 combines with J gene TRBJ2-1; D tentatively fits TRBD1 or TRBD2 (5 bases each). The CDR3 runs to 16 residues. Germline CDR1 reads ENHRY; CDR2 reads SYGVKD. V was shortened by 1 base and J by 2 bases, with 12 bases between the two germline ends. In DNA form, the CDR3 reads TGTGCCATCAGTGAGTACGCAGAGGGGACCTACAATGAGCAGTTCTTC. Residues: CAISEYAEGTYNEQFF.

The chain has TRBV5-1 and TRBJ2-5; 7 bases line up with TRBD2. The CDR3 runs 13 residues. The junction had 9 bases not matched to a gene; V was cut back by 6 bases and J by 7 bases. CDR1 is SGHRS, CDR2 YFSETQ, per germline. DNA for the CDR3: TGCGCCAGCAACCGGGAGGATGCGGGGACCCAGTACTTC. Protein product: CASNREDAGTQYF.

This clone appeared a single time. CDR3 protein: CASSLDRSYEQYF. For the CDR3, the DNA is TGCGCCAGCAGCTTGGACCGGTCCTACGAGCAGTACTTC. The J gene is TRBJ2-7, the V gene TRBV5-1; D unresolved. The CDR3 runs 13 residues. Germline-derived CDR1 and CDR2 are SGHRS and YFSETQ. Deletions cut 0 bases from V and 1 base from J, with 5 bases between. Looking up the rest from reference TRBV5-1 and TRBJ2-7 gives the full variable domain: KAGVTQTPRYLIKTRGQQVTLSCSPISGHRSVSWYQQTPGQGLQFLFEYFSETQRNKGNFPGRFSGRQFSNSRSEMNVSTLELGDSALYLCASSLDRSYEQYFGPGTRLTVT.

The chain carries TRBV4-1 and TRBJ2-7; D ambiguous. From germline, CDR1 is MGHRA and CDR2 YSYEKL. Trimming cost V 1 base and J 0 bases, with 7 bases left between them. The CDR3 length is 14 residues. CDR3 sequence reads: CASSQALSSYEQYF. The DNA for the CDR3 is TGCGCCAGCAGCCAAGCCTTGAGCTCCTACGAGCAGTACTTC.

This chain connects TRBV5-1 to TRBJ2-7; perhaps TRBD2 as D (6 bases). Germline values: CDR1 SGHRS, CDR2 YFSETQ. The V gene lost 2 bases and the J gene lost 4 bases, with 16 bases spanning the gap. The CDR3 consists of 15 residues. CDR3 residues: CASSFLGRGGYEQYF. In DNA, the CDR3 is TGCGCCAGCAGCTTTTTGGGTAGGGGAGGATACGAGCAGTACTTC. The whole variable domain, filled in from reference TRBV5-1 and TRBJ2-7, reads KAGVTQTPRYLIKTRGQQVTLSCSPISGHRSVSWYQQTPGQGLQFLFEYFSETQRNKGNFPGRFSGRQFSNSRSEMNVSTLELGDSALYLCASSFLGRGGYEQYFGPGTRLTVT.

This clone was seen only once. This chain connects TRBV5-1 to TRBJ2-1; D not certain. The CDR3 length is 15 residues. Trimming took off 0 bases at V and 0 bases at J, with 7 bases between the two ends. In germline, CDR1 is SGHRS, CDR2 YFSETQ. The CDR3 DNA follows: TGCGCCAGCAGCTTGGCAGAGTTCTCCTACAATGAGCAGTTCTTC. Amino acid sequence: CASSLAEFSYNEQFF.

The CDR3 sequence: CASSARTGNSPLHF. The CDR3 coding sequence is TGTGCCAGCAGCGCCAGGACAGGGAATTCACCCCTCCACTTT. The V and J genes are TRBV9 and TRBJ1-6, with 8 positions matching TRBD1. Germline V gene lookup returns CDR1 SGDLS and CDR2 YYNGEE. The CDR3 has 14 amino acids. With V trimmed by 3 bases and J by 7 bases, 3 bases remained unmatched. Full variable domain (outside the CDR3, taken from reference TRBV9 and TRBJ1-6): DSGVTQTPKHLITATGQRVTLRCSPRSGDLSVYWYQQSLDQGLQFLIQYYNGEERAKGNILERFSAQQFPDLHSELNLSSLELGDSALYFCASSARTGNSPLHFGNGTRLTVT.

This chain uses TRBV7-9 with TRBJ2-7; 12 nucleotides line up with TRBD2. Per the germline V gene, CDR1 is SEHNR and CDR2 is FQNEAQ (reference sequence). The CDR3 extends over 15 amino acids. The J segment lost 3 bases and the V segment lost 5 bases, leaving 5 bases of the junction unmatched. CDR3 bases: TGTGCCAGCAGCACCCCGGGACTAGCGGGCTACGAGCAGTACTTC. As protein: CASSTPGLAGYEQYF.

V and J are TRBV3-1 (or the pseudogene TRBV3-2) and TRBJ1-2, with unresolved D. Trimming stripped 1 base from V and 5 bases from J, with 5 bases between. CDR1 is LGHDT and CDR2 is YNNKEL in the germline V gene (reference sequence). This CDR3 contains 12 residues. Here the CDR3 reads CASSQADYGYTF. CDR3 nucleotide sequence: TGTGCCAGCAGCCAAGCTGATTATGGCTACACCTTC.

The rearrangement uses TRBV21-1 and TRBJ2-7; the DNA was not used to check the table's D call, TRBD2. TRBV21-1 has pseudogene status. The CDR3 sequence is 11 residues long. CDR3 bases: TGTGCCAGCAGCGGAGCCTACGAGCAGTACTTC. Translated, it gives CASSGAYEQYF.

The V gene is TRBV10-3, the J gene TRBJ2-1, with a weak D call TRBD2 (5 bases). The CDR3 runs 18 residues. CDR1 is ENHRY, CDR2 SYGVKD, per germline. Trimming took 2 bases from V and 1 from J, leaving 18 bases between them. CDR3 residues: CAISEPTGRGLSYNEQFF. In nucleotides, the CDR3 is TGTGCCATCAGTGAGCCGACTGGTCGGGGATTATCCTACAATGAGCAGTTCTTC.

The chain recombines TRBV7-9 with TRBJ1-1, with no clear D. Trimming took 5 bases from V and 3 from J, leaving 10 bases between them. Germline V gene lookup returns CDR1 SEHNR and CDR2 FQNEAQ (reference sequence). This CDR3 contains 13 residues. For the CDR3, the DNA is TGTGCCAGCAGCCCCCTGTCGGACACTGAAGCTTTCTTT. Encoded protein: CASSPLSDTEAFF.

The CDR3 here is CASSPGGNEQFF. Here the CDR3 DNA reads TGTGCCAGCAGCCCAGGGGGCAATGAGCAGTTCTTC. The chain employs TRBV11-2 and TRBJ2-1; 7 bases agree with TRBD1. This CDR3 spans 12 amino acids. The V gene end was trimmed by 5 bases and the J gene end by 6 bases; junction bases not matched to a gene: 1. The V gene's germline CDR1 is SGHAT and CDR2 FQNNGV.

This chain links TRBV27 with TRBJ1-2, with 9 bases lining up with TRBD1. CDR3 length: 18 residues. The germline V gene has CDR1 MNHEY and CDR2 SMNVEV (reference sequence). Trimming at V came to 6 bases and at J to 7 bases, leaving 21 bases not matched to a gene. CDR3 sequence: CASSPRRPLGQGISGYTF. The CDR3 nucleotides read TGTGCCAGCAGCCCGCGTAGGCCCTTGGGACAGGGAATCAGTGGCTACACCTTC.